These 18 T cell receptor beta chains were all obtained from the same sample, sequenced in a study of blood T cells in healthy people across ages (dated by TCRdb to about 2015). The library was obtained by 5' RACE. This sample was sequenced with an Illumina HiSeq 2500. A second 7 to 11 cycle PCR used a sample-barcoded 5' primer and a J-beta primer mix. TCRdb itself trimmed the public reads at Q25 with fastp, ran MiXCR and retained productive beta chains. Under each unique CDR3 protein, matching rows form one entry showing the most common genes and DNA. Recorded for this sample are some 1.6 million distinct CDR3 sequences; roughly 30% of them occurred a single time. About 11% of the sample goes to the ten largest clones. The sequencing input was blood. These receptors were obtained from a woman aged 30 to 39 in good health.

V is TRBV5-1 and J is TRBJ2-1; D call uncertain. The CDR3 sequence is 15 residues long. The V gene lost 0 bases and the J gene lost 0 bases, with 7 bases spanning the gap. Germline CDR1 SGHRS, CDR2 YFSETQ. This CDR3 reads CASSLDPGSYNEQFF. The CDR3 DNA follows: TGCGCCAGCAGCTTGGACCCAGGCTCCTACAATGAGCAGTTCTTC.

Only a few counts were recorded for this clonotype. V and J are TRBV4-1 and TRBJ1-2, with a tentative D call TRBD1 (5 bases). Trimming shortened V by 0 bases and J by 7 bases, and 12 bases separated the two germline ends. CDR3 size: 14 residues. Germline lookup yields CDR1 MGHRA and CDR2 YSYEKL. CDR3 sequence: CASSQDHGTGGYTF. CDR3 coding DNA: TGCGCCAGCAGCCAAGACCACGGGACCGGTGGCTACACCTTC.

The chain couples TRBV4-1 to TRBJ2-7; 11 bases map to TRBD2. J lost 0 bases, V lost 0 bases, and 10 bases had no gene match. This CDR3 comprises 19 residues. Per the germline V gene, CDR1 is MGHRA and CDR2 is YSYEKL. CDR3 region: CASSQDPNSGRALSYEQYF. The CDR3 nucleotides read TGCGCCAGCAGCCAAGATCCGAATAGCGGGAGGGCCCTCTCCTACGAGCAGTACTTC.

This clonotype was counted a few times. This rearrangement joins TRBV7-9 to TRBJ2-3; unclear D gene. This CDR3 has 14 residues. V was pared by 0 bases and J by 1 base, with 5 bases between. Germline CDR1 and CDR2: SEHNR and FQNEAQ (reference sequence). The CDR3 sequence is CASSLAFGTDTQYF. In nucleotides, the CDR3 is TGTGCCAGCAGCTTAGCGTTTGGCACAGATACGCAGTATTTT.

There are a few counts of this clonotype. This CDR3 is CASSPPTGMNEKLFF. The DNA of the CDR3 is TGTGCCAGCAGCCCCCCGACAGGGATGAATGAAAAACTGTTTTTT. The genes are TRBV7-9 and TRBJ1-4, with 7 bases that match TRBD1. The CDR3 loop spans 15 amino acids. V trimming: 5 bases; J trimming: 5 bases; junction bases outside the gene matches: 8. Germline CDR1 reads SEHNR; CDR2 reads FQNEAQ (reference sequence).

The chain links TRBV15 to TRBJ2-2; 7 positions match TRBD1. The ends lost 1 base at V and 1 base at J; junction bases unmatched: 3. The CDR3 spans 16 residues. CDR1 and CDR2 (germline): LNHNV, YYDKDF (reference sequence). CDR3 DNA sequence: TGTGCCACCAGCAGAGTCAGGACAGGGAACACCGGGGAGCTGTTTTTT. Amino acid sequence: CATSRVRTGNTGELFF.

The sample holds one count of this clonotype. This may stem from a read error, because a much larger clone lies one nucleotide away. The missing conserved phenylalanine or tryptophan at the end of this CDR3 makes a read error likely. The genes are TRBV4-1 and TRBJ2-1, with D unresolved. The length of the CDR3 is 16 residues. Per the germline V gene, CDR1 is MGHRA and CDR2 is YSYEKL. V was trimmed by 0 bases and J by 4 bases, leaving 13 bases between them. DNA of the CDR3: TGCGCCAGCAGCCAAGAGGGCCAGCCTACGTACAATGAGCAGTTCGTC. Amino acids: CASSQEGQPTYNEQFV.

In this sample, this clonotype turned up a few times. This chain uses TRBV20-1 with TRBJ2-7; TRBD1 matches 7 bases. Germline CDR1 and CDR2: DFQATT and SNEGSKA (reference sequence). The CDR3 sequence is 16 residues long. The J segment lost 3 bases and the V segment lost 3 bases, leaving 14 bases of the junction unmatched. The CDR3 nucleotides read TGCAGTGCTAGGGGGGTTTCGGGACAGATGGTCTACGAGCAGTACTTC. This translates into CSARGVSGQMVYEQYF.

This chain connects TRBV14 to TRBJ2-5; the D gene is possibly TRBD2 (6 bases). CDR1 is SGHDN, CDR2 FVKESK, per germline. Deletions cut 4 bases from V and 5 bases from J, with 20 bases between. This CDR3 region has 16 residues. Here the CDR3 DNA reads TGTGCCAGCAGCCCCGGTTCGCGGGATCTCATGGAGACCCAGTACTTC. Amino acids: CASSPGSRDLMETQYF.

The chain uses TRBV3-1 and TRBJ2-7; maybe TRBD1 (6 bases). Looked up from germline, CDR1 is LGHDT and CDR2 is YNNKEL (reference sequence). CDR3 size: 14 residues. The ends were cut back, 4 bases at V and 6 bases at J, with 16 bases in the middle. The CDR3 DNA sequence: TGTGCCAGCAGCCCACAGGGATCCCACTTCGAGCAGTACTTC. This encodes CASSPQGSHFEQYF.

This clonotype came up a few times. The chain joins TRBV3-1 to TRBJ2-4; the D is unclear. Between the trimmed V and J ends, which lost 0 bases and 0 bases, there was a span of 9 bases. CDR1 LGHDT and CDR2 YNNKEL come from the germline V gene (reference sequence). CDR3 length equals 16 residues. CDR3 amino acids: CASSQEGYLAKNIQYF. The CDR3 DNA reads TGTGCCAGCAGCCAAGAGGGATATCTAGCCAAAAACATTCAGTACTTC.

The rearrangement links TRBV14 to TRBJ2-7; D call uncertain. The CDR3 runs to 13 residues. The V end was cut by 0 bases, the J end by 9 bases, with 12 bases between. Per the germline V gene, CDR1 is SGHDN and CDR2 is FVKESK. The CDR3 sequence: CASSQELRSGQYF. DNA for the CDR3: TGTGCCAGCAGCCAAGAATTGCGGTCTGGGCAGTACTTC.

This clonotype was found many times. The chain links TRBV29-1 to TRBJ2-3; the match to TRBD1 covers 10 bases. CDR1 and CDR2 (germline): SQVTM, ANQGSEA. CDR3 length: 14 amino acids. The ends lost 6 bases at V and 3 bases at J; junction bases unmatched: 6. CDR3 in DNA: TGCAGCGTCAAGGACAGGGGGAAGACAGATACGCAGTATTTT. Translated, it gives CSVKDRGKTDTQYF.

This clonotype has a handful of counts. Its ends do not fully match the called genes, so a read error is possible. This rearrangement joins TRBV11-2 to TRBJ2-7; no clear D. This CDR3 is 12 amino acids long. Germline CDR1 reads SGHAT; CDR2 reads FQNNGV. DNA for the CDR3: TGTGCCAGCACCTTACCTAACTACGAGCAGTACTTC. This codes for CASTLPNYEQYF. The full variable domain, in which reference TRBV11-2 and TRBJ2-7 provide the parts outside the CDR3, is EAGVAQSPRYKIIEKRQSVAFWCNPISGHATLYWYQQILGQGPKLLIQFQNNGVVDDSQLPKDRFSAERLKGVDSTLKIQPAKLEDSAVYLCASTLPNYEQYFGPGTRLTVT.

This clonotype was found a few times. The chain recombines TRBV10-3 with TRBJ1-6; D is possibly TRBD1 (5 bases). Looked up from germline, CDR1 is ENHRY and CDR2 is SYGVKD. CDR3 length: 12 amino acids. Trimming removed 5 bases from V and 8 bases from J, with 7 bases in between. The CDR3 reads CAISTGDSPLHF. The CDR3 nucleotides read TGTGCCATCAGTACAGGAGATTCACCCCTCCACTTT.

The rearrangement links TRBV12-3 or TRBV12-4 to TRBJ2-1, with TRBD1 identical over 8 bases. V shed 5 bases, J shed 8 bases, and the junction held 11 bases outside the gene matches. This CDR3 comprises 15 residues. The CDR3 DNA reads TGTGCCAGCAGTCTGGACAGGGCTTTTGGCTATGAGCAGTTCTTC. This encodes CASSLDRAFGYEQFF.

The chain couples TRBV28 to TRBJ2-7; D is ambiguous. The V end was cut by 2 bases, the J end by 2 bases, with 7 bases between. CDR1 and CDR2 from the germline V gene are MDHEN and SYDVKM. The CDR3 length is 13 residues. CDR3 coding DNA: TGTGCCAGCAGTTTAACAGAACCCTACGAGCAGTACTTC. Translation: CASSLTEPYEQYF.

This clonotype was observed a few times. The V and J genes are TRBV5-1 and TRBJ2-5; 8 positions agree with TRBD2. Germline CDR1 SGHRS, CDR2 YFSETQ. V shed 4 bases and J 4 bases; nucleotides not matched to a gene: 18. The CDR3 length is 18 residues. The CDR3 loop reads CASSAGTGGLATRETQYF. CDR3 DNA: TGCGCCAGCAGCGCCGGGACGGGGGGGCTAGCGACTAGAGAGACCCAGTACTTC. Supplemented by reference TRBV5-1 and TRBJ2-5, the full variable domain reads KAGVTQTPRYLIKTRGQQVTLSCSPISGHRSVSWYQQTPGQGLQFLFEYFSETQRNKGNFPGRFSGRQFSNSRSEMNVSTLELGDSALYLCASSAGTGGLATRETQYFGPGTRLLVL.